This T cell receptor (beta chain) was found in a study of cytomegalovirus exposure and HLA in healthy donors. General study results and limits: A missense variant in DCLRE1C was later tied to TCR beta V- and J-gene trimming.

The PCR ran on 60 Vbeta and 13 Jbeta primers. Libraries were prepared by immunoSEQ multiplex PCR; TCRdb keeps only in-frame clonotypes and omits some of them. The table records about 130,000 clones, 65% to 80% of them present only once. V gave up 5 bases and J gave up 2 bases, with 12 bases separating them. CDR1 is SEHNR and CDR2 is FQNEAQ in the germline V gene (reference sequence). The CDR3 is 14 amino acids. For this clone: Its antigen is unidentified.

The chain recombines TRBV7-9 with TRBJ1-1; TRBD1 is a possible D gene (5 bases). This sequence originates from a woman aged 40 to 55 in good health and CMV-seropositive. Sequences were obtained from PBMCs. The CDR3 sequence: CASSAQALNTEAFF. DNA for the CDR3: TGTGCCAGCAGCGCACAGGCCCTCAACACTGAAGCTTTCTTT. Together with reference TRBV7-9 and TRBJ1-1, the CDR3 gives the full variable domain: DTGVSQNPRHKITKRGQNVTFRCDPISEHNRLYWYRQTLGQGPEFLTYFQNEAQLEKSRLLSDRFSAERPKGSFSTLEIQRTEQGDSAMYLCASSAQALNTEAFFGQGTRLTVV.